The table lists the clone carrying this TCR beta chain with many counts. The sample originates from a study of read filtering for tumor transcriptome and immune sequencing. Molecular barcoded adaptors covering alpha/delta and beta/gamma chains were used on about 0.4 ug RNA. TCRdb re-called the reads through MiXCR, storing one row per CDR3 protein. Seen here are tens of thousands of distinct CDR3 sequences, roughly 19% observed once, and the top ten hold 15%. Bone marrow was sampled from every patient at the time of active disease. The specimen was a population of CD138-negative cells sorted from bone marrow. This receptor was taken from a donor aged 40 or older with multiple myeloma.

The CDR3 DNA reads TGTGCCAGCACCTCGCCGGCGGGAGGTACGGCCGGGGAGCTGTTTTTT. As protein: CASTSPAGGTAGELFF. The V call is TRBV7-9, the J call TRBJ2-2; 8 bases map to TRBD2. The germline gives CDR1 SEHNR, CDR2 FQNEAQ (reference sequence). This CDR3 region has 16 residues. J was trimmed by 6 bases and V by 7 bases; bases with no gene match: 13.